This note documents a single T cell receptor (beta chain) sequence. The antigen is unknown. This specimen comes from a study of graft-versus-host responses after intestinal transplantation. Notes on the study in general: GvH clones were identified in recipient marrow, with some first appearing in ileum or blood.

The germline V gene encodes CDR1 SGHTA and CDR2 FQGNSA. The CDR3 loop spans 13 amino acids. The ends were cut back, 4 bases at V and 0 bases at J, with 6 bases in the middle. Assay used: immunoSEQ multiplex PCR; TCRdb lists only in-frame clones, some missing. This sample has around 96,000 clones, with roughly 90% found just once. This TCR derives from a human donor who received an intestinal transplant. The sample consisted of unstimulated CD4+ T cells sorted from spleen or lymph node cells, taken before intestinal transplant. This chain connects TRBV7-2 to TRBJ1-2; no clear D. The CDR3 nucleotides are TGTGCCAGCAGCTCGACTCCTAACTATGGCTACACCTTC. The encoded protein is CASSSTPNYGYTF.